These 26 T cell receptor beta chains originate from one sample sequenced in a study of early T cells in non-severe SARS-CoV-2 infection. Each CDR3 protein is one row after TCRdb ran MiXCR on the 5' RACE reads. The sample records about 73,000 distinct CDR3 sequences, about 13% being singletons. Sequences were obtained from whole blood. All receptors derive from an adult who was a healthcare worker with PCR-confirmed SARS-CoV-2 infection or an uninfected control (not recorded which).

The V and J genes are TRBV6-5 and TRBJ2-7; 10 bases fit TRBD2. Germline V gene data show CDR1 as MNHEY and CDR2 as SVGAGI. Trimming took 3 bases from V and 2 from J; bases not matched to a gene: 10. CDR3 length: 17 residues. For the CDR3, the DNA is TGTGCCAGCAGTTATCCGCAACTAGCGGGGAGGCCCTACGAGCAGTACTTC. Its translation: CASSYPQLAGRPYEQYF.

In its sample, this clonotype was seen a few times. This chain joins TRBV3-1 and TRBJ2-1, with 8 bases identical to TRBD1. CDR3 length equals 15 residues. Germline loops: CDR1 LGHDT, CDR2 YNNKEL (reference sequence). V shed 0 bases and J 7 bases; nucleotides not matched to a gene: 5. The CDR3 nucleotides read TGTGCCAGCAGCCAAGATTGGACAGGGAGGAATGAGCAGTTCTTC. Protein sequence: CASSQDWTGRNEQFF.

This clonotype was seen only a few times. The V call is TRBV5-1, the J call TRBJ2-2; TRBD2 aligns across 9 bases. Germline V gene sequence: CDR1 SGHRS, CDR2 YFSETQ. The CDR3 contains 16 residues. With 3 bases clipped from V and 0 bases from J, the junction kept 3 bases outside the gene matches. The CDR3: CASSSGLATNTGELFF. CDR3 in DNA: TGCGCCAGCAGCTCGGGACTAGCCACGAACACCGGGGAGCTGTTTTTT.

V usage is TRBV19 and J usage is TRBJ2-1; D ambiguous. This CDR3 comprises 15 residues. V was clipped by 6 bases and J by 0 bases, with 12 bases between them. The germline V gene has CDR1 LNHDA and CDR2 SQIVND (reference sequence). The CDR3 protein is CASSQYESSYNEQFF. CDR3 coding DNA: TGTGCCAGTAGCCAATACGAGAGCTCCTACAATGAGCAGTTCTTC.

This clonotype was seen a few times. The CDR3 DNA reads TGCAGTGCTAGGCCCCCCGGGACAGACTACAATGAGCAGTTCTTC. Amino acid sequence: CSARPPGTDYNEQFF. V usage is TRBV20-1 and J usage is TRBJ2-1, with TRBD1 identical over 7 bases. The CDR3 spans 15 residues. The germline CDR1 and CDR2 sequences are DFQATT and SNEGSKA (reference sequence). J gave up 3 bases and V 3 bases, and 8 bases lay outside the gene matches.

This sequence joins TRBV7-2 and TRBJ2-5; 9 bases are shared with TRBD2. Trimming took 5 bases from V and 5 from J; bases not matched to a gene: 12. This CDR3 is built from 16 residues. Germline CDR1 is SGHTA and CDR2 is FQGNSA. Here the CDR3 DNA reads TGTGCCAGCAGCCCCTCGGTTAGCGGGGGCTTGGAGACCCAGTACTTC. It specifies CASSPSVSGGLETQYF.

The CDR3 loop reads CASTPGVNYGYTF. The CDR3, as DNA: TGTGCCAGCACCCCAGGAGTTAACTATGGCTACACCTTC. This rearrangement joins TRBV2 to TRBJ1-2; D unclear. The CDR3 length is 13 residues. CDR1 and CDR2 (germline): SNHLY, FYNNEI. The V end was cut by 7 bases, the J end by 1 base, with 10 bases between.

Only a few counts were recorded for this clonotype. The chain recombines TRBV5-1 with TRBJ2-1; D gene ambiguous. V was trimmed by 4 bases and J by 9 bases, leaving 17 bases between them. Germline V lookup: CDR1 SGHRS, CDR2 YFSETQ. This CDR3 region has 14 residues. CDR3 nucleotide sequence: TGCGCCAGCAGCCCCACCGTCGACATCGGTGAGCAGTTCTTC. It codes for CASSPTVDIGEQFF.

The gene calls are TRBV7-2 and TRBJ1-2; no clear D gene. Trimming removed 1 base from V and 0 bases from J, with 9 bases in between. The CDR3 is made up of 15 amino acids. Germline lookup yields CDR1 SGHTA and CDR2 FQGNSA. This CDR3 is CASSLEVIANYGYTF. CDR3 DNA sequence: TGTGCCAGCAGCTTAGAAGTTATAGCTAACTATGGCTACACCTTC.

This clonotype was picked up a small number of times. The chain combines TRBV4-1 with TRBJ1-3, with TRBD1 identical over 7 bases. CDR3 length: 16 residues. V shed 3 bases, J shed 1 base, and the junction held 6 bases outside the gene matches. The germline CDR1 and CDR2 sequences are MGHRA and YSYEKL. CDR3 sequence reads: CASSHPGQISGNTIYF. CDR3 in DNA: TGCGCCAGCAGCCATCCGGGACAGATATCTGGAAACACCATATATTTT.

The chain recombines TRBV14 with TRBJ1-1; possibly TRBD1 for D (5 bases). CDR3 size: 13 residues. V lost 3 bases and J lost 4, with 9 bases in between. Germline assignment: CDR1 SGHDN and CDR2 FVKESK. CDR3 coding DNA: TGTGCCAGCAGCCAGCTAGGGGTCACTGAAGCTTTCTTT. It translates to CASSQLGVTEAFF.

As regards this clonotype: It may be a read error: a sequence one base away is much more abundant. This sequence joins TRBV20-1 and TRBJ1-4, with 7 bases that match TRBD1. This CDR3 spans 15 amino acids. V lost 0 bases and J lost 6; bases outside the gene matches: 7. Germline lookup yields CDR1 DFQATT and CDR2 SNEGSKA (reference sequence). As DNA, the CDR3 is TGCAGTGCTAGAGATGACCAGGGGGGTGATGAAAAACTGTTTTTT. This codes for CSARDDQGGDEKLFF.

This clonotype was counted only a few times. V and J are TRBV5-5 and TRBJ2-2; the D call may be TRBD1 or TRBD2 (5 bases each). Per germline, CDR1 SGHKS and CDR2 YYEKEE (reference sequence). Trimming took 2 bases from V and 8 from J, leaving 16 bases between them. CDR3 length equals 15 residues. CDR3 in amino acids: CASSFLGPRPGELFF. In nucleotides, the CDR3 is TGTGCCAGCAGCTTTTTGGGACCCAGGCCGGGGGAGCTGTTTTTT.

This clonotype occurred a few times. The chain recombines TRBV11-2 with TRBJ2-5, with TRBD2 as a possible D gene (6 bases). Germline CDR1 is SGHAT and CDR2 is FQNNGV. The ends were cut back, 5 bases at V and 4 bases at J, with 11 bases in the middle. The CDR3 has 13 residues. The CDR3 coding sequence is TGTGCCAGCAGCGGGGGAGGAGGAGAGACCCAGTACTTC. This gives the protein CASSGGGGETQYF.

This clonotype occurred a few times. V and J are TRBV7-2 and TRBJ2-3; a possible D gene is TRBD1 (7 bases). CDR3 size: 15 residues. Germline V lookup: CDR1 SGHTA, CDR2 FQGNSA. V dropped 5 bases and J dropped 2 bases, with 14 bases sitting between them. In DNA form, the CDR3 reads TGTGCCAGCAGCCGCCAGGGGGGACCCACAGATACGCAGTATTTT. Translated: CASSRQGGPTDTQYF. Complete variable domain (other parts from reference TRBV7-2 and TRBJ2-3): GAGVSQSPSNKVTEKGKDVELRCDPISGHTALYWYRQSLGQGLEFLIYFQGNSAPDKSGLPSDRFSAERTGGSVSTLTIQRTQQEDSAVYLCASSRQGGPTDTQYFGPGTRLTVL.

J is TRBJ2-7 and V is TRBV29-1, with TRBD2 matching 10 bases. The CDR3 contains 13 residues. The V and J ends lost 7 bases and 2 bases, in that order; junction bases with no gene match: 5. Germline V CDR1 and CDR2: SQVTM, ANQGSEA. The CDR3 loop reads CSARTSGTYEQYF. Here the CDR3 DNA reads TGCAGCGCTAGGACTAGCGGAACCTACGAGCAGTACTTC.

The chain combines TRBV20-1 with TRBJ1-1; maybe TRBD1 (5 bases). From germline, CDR1 is DFQATT and CDR2 SNEGSKA (reference sequence). This CDR3 has 13 amino acids. V lost 6 bases to trimming and J lost 4 bases, with 15 bases between them. In DNA, the CDR3 is TGCAGTGCATCGGGGGAACGGCCCACTGAAGCTTTCTTT. It specifies CSASGERPTEAFF.

This chain uses TRBV5-1 with TRBJ1-1; D not certain. Per germline, CDR1 SGHRS and CDR2 YFSETQ. The ends were cut back, 3 bases at V and 2 bases at J, with 8 bases in the middle. CDR3 length: 13 amino acids. CDR3 in amino acids: CASSSDGNTEAFF. The CDR3 DNA follows: TGCGCCAGCAGCTCGGACGGAAACACTGAAGCTTTCTTT. The whole variable domain, remainder taken from reference TRBV5-1 and TRBJ1-1, is KAGVTQTPRYLIKTRGQQVTLSCSPISGHRSVSWYQQTPGQGLQFLFEYFSETQRNKGNFPGRFSGRQFSNSRSEMNVSTLELGDSALYLCASSSDGNTEAFFGQGTRLTVV.

The CDR3 protein is CASSLSLADQPQHF. The CDR3 bases are TGTGCCAGCAGTTTGAGTCTAGCCGATCAGCCCCAGCATTTT. The rearrangement joins TRBV6-6 to TRBJ1-5, with no clear D. The CDR3 loop spans 14 amino acids. V was pared by 4 bases and J by 5 bases, with 12 bases between. From germline, CDR1 is MNHNY and CDR2 SVGAGI (reference sequence).

This clonotype was counted between two and nine times. V gene TRBV28 combines with J gene TRBJ2-7; the D gene is possibly TRBD2 (5 bases). V dropped 6 bases and J dropped 3 bases, with 9 bases sitting between them. Germline loops: CDR1 MDHEN, CDR2 SYDVKM. CDR3 size: 12 residues. CDR3 residues: CASRRGCYEQYF. CDR3 coding DNA: TGTGCCAGCAGAAGAGGGTGCTACGAGCAGTACTTC. The full variable domain, in which reference TRBV28 and TRBJ2-7 provide the parts outside the CDR3, is DVKVTQSSRYLVKRTGEKVFLECVQDMDHENMFWYRQDPGLGLRLIYFSYDVKMKEKGDIPEGYSVSREKKERFSLILESASTNQTSMYLCASRRGCYEQYFGPGTRLTVT.

This clonotype has ten or more counts. The DNA of the CDR3 is TGTGCCAGCAGCCTCCTCGCAGATACGCAGTATTTT. Amino acids: CASSLLADTQYF. The chain employs TRBV7-8 and TRBJ2-3; unclear D gene. Trimming cost V 5 bases and J 4 bases, with 7 bases left between them. This CDR3 has 12 amino acids. Germline V CDR1 and CDR2: SGHVS, FQNEAQ.

This chain connects TRBV28 to TRBJ2-7, with D perhaps matching TRBD1 (5 bases). Trimming took 6 bases from V and 7 from J, leaving 13 bases between them. Germline lookup yields CDR1 MDHEN and CDR2 SYDVKM. The CDR3 has 12 amino acids. CDR3 in amino acids: CASSFDSLEQYF. The CDR3 DNA follows: TGTGCCAGCAGCTTCGACAGTCTGGAGCAGTACTTC.

In its sample, this clonotype was seen many times. Written as DNA, the CDR3 is TGTGCCAGCAGCTCTTCCGGGACGGAAGCGACTGAGCAGTTCTTC. This codes for CASSSSGTEATEQFF. This sequence joins TRBV5-5 and TRBJ2-1; D is tentatively TRBD1 or TRBD2 (5 bases each). Germline lookup yields CDR1 SGHKS and CDR2 YYEKEE (reference sequence). The CDR3 is 15 residues long. Trimming removed 3 bases at V and 9 bases at J, with 19 bases between.

The chain has TRBV3-1 and TRBJ2-3, with 7 bases lining up with TRBD2. V lost 1 base and J lost 8; bases outside the gene matches: 3. CDR1 and CDR2 (germline): LGHDT, YNNKEL (reference sequence). This CDR3 has 13 amino acids. CDR3 residues: CASSQGLAGTQYF. The CDR3 bases are TGTGCCAGCAGCCAAGGACTAGCCGGTACGCAGTATTTT.

This clonotype has a handful of counts. The CDR3 is CASSKERLYNEQFF. CDR3 DNA: TGTGCCAGCAGCAAAGAGAGACTCTACAATGAGCAGTTCTTC. The chain carries TRBV21-1 and TRBJ2-1. TRBV21-1 is labeled a pseudogene. The CDR3 has 14 residues.

The chain links TRBV5-1 to TRBJ2-1; TRBD2 matches at 11 bases. V shed 3 bases, J shed 7 bases, and the junction held 9 bases outside the gene matches. The CDR3 covers 16 residues. Germline CDR1 reads SGHRS; CDR2 reads YFSETQ. The CDR3 DNA reads as TGCGCCAGCAGCTCCGGTAGCGGGGGGGCGATAAATGAGCAGTTCTTC. Its protein is CASSSGSGGAINEQFF.